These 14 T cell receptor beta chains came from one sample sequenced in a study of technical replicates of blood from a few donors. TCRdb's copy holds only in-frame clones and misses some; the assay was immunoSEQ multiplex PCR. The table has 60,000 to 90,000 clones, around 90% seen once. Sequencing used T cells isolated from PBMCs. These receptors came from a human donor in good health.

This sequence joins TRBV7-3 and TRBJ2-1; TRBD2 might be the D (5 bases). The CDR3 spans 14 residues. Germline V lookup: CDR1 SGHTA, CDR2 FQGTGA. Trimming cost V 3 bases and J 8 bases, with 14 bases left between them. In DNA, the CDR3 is TGTGCCAGCAGCTTCGGGCCCGGGATTGATGAGCAGTTCTTC. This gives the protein CASSFGPGIDEQFF.

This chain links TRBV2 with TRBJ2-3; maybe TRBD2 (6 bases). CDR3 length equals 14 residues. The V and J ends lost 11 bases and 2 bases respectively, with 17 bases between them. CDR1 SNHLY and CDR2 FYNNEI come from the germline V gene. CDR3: CADGGSDDTDTQYF. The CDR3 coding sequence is TGTGCCGATGGGGGGAGTGACGACACAGATACGCAGTATTTT.

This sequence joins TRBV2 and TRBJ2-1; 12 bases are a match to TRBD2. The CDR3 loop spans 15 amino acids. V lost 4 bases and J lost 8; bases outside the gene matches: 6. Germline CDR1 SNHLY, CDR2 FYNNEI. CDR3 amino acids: CASSATSGRWDEQFF. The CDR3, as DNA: TGTGCCAGCAGTGCGACTAGCGGGAGATGGGATGAGCAGTTCTTC.

Here the CDR3 reads CASSRGPNTGELFF. CDR3 nucleotides: TGTGCCAGCTCAAGGGGCCCGAACACCGGGGAGCTGTTTTTT. The chain employs TRBV27 and TRBJ2-2, with D maybe TRBD1 (5 bases). Germline values: CDR1 MNHEY, CDR2 SMNVEV (reference sequence). CDR3 size: 14 residues. V lost 8 bases, J lost 0 bases, and 10 bases lay in between.

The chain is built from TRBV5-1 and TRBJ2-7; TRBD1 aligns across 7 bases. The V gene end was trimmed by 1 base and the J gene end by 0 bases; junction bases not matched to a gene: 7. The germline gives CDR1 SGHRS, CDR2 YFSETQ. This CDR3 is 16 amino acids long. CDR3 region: CASSLLGTESSYEQYF. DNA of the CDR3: TGCGCCAGCAGCTTGCTGGGGACAGAGAGCTCCTACGAGCAGTACTTC.

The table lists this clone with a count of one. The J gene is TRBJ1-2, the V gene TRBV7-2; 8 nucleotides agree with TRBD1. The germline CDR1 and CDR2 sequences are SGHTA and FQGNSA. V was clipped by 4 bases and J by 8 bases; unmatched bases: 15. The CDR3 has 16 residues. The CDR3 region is CASSSFRGHDLLGYTF. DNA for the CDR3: TGTGCCAGCAGCTCCTTCAGGGGGCACGACCTACTAGGCTACACCTTC.

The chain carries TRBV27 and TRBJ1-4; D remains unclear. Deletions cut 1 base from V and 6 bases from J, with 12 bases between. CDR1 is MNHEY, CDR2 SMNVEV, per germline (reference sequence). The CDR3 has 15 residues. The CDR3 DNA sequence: TGTGCCAGCAGTTTATGGCAAGGGAGTGATGAAAAACTGTTTTTT. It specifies CASSLWQGSDEKLFF.

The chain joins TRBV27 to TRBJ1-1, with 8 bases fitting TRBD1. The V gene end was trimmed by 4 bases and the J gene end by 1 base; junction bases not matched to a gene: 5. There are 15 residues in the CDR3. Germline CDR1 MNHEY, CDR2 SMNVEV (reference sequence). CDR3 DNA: TGTGCCAGCAGTTCCTTTACAGGGGGGAACACTGAAGCTTTCTTT. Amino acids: CASSSFTGGNTEAFF.

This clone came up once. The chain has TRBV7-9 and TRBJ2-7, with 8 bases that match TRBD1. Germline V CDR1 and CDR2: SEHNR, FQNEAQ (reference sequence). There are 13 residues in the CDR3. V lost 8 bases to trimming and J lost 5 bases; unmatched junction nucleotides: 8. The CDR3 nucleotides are TGTGCCAGCCGGAGACAGGGGTTGGACGAGCAGTACTTC. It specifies CASRRQGLDEQYF.

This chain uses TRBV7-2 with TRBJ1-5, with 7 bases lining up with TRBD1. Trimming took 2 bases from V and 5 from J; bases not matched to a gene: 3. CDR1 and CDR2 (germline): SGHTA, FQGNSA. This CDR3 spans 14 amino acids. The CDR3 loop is CASSLQGGDQPQHF. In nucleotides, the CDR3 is TGTGCCAGCAGCTTACAGGGGGGAGATCAGCCCCAGCATTTT.

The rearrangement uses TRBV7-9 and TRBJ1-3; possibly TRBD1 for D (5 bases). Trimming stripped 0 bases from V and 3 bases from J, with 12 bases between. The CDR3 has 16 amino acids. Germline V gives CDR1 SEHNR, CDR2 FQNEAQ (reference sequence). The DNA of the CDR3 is TGTGCCAGCAGCTTAGCAGGGCAGGGCAGTGGAAACACCATATATTTT. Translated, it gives CASSLAGQGSGNTIYF.

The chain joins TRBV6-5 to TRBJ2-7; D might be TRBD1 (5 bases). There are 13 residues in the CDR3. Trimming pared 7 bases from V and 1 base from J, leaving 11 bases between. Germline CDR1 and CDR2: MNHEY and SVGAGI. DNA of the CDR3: TGTGCCAGCACCCAGGGTCTATCCTACGAGCAGTACTTC. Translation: CASTQGLSYEQYF.

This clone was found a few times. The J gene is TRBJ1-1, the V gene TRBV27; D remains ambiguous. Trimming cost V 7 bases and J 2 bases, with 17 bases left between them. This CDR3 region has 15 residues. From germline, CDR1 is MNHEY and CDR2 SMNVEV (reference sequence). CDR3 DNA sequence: TGTGCCAGCAATCTCTATCTATCACCTAACACTGAAGCTTTCTTT. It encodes CASNLYLSPNTEAFF.

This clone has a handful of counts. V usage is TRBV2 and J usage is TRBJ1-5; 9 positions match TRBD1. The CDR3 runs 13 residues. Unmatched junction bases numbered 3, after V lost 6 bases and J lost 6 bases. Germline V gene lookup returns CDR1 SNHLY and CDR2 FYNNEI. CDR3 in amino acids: CASREDRGQPQHF. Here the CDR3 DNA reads TGTGCCAGCAGGGAGGACAGGGGTCAGCCCCAGCATTTT. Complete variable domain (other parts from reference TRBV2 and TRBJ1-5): EPEVTQTPSHQVTQMGQEVILRCVPISNHLYFYWYRQILGQKVEFLVSFYNNEISEKSEIFDDQFSVERPDGSNFTLKIRSTKLEDSAMYFCASREDRGQPQHFGDGTRLSIL.